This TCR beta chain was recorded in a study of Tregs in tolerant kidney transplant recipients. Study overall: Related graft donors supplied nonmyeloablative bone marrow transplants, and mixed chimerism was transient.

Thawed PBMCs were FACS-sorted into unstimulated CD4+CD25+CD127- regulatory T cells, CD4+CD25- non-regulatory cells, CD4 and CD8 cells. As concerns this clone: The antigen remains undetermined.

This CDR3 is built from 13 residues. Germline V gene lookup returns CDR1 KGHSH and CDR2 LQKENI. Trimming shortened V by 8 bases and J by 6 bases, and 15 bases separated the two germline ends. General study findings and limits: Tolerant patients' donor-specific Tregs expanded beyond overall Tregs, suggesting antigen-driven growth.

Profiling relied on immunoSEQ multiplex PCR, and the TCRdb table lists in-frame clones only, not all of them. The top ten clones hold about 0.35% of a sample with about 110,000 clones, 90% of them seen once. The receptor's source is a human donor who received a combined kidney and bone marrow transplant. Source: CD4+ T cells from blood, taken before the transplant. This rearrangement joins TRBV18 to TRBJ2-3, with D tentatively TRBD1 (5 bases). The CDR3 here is CASASDSVDTQYF. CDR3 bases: TGTGCCAGCGCCAGTGACAGTGTGGATACGCAGTATTTT.